These 32 T cell receptor beta chains came from one sample sequenced in a study of CD8 T cells in Susac syndrome. RNA totalling about 0.5 to 1 ug underwent reverse transcription with random hexamers. TCRdb itself ran the immunoSEQ multiplex PCR reads through MiXCR, one entry per CDR3 protein. The data show approximately 180,000 distinct CDR3 sequences, with 80% to 95% seen just once and about 0.088% held by the top ten. The material sequenced was CD4+ T cells from PBMCs. These receptors were taken from a human donor with multiple sclerosis.

CDR3 residues: CASSPGTDQETQYF. CDR3 DNA sequence: TGTGCCAGCTCACCCGGGACAGACCAAGAGACCCAGTACTTC. The chain links TRBV18 to TRBJ2-5; TRBD1 matches 7 bases. Trimming cost V 3 bases and J 0 bases; bases outside gene matches: 1. This CDR3 spans 14 amino acids. Germline V gene lookup returns CDR1 KGHSH and CDR2 LQKENI.

The CDR3: CSVRRGQRDNNEQFF. CDR3 nucleotide sequence: TGCAGCGTGCGGCGGGGTCAGAGGGATAACAATGAGCAGTTCTTC. The chain carries TRBV29-1 and TRBJ2-1; weak D call: TRBD2 (6 bases). Trimming left V 6 bases short and J 5 bases short, with 20 bases between. The CDR3 is 15 amino acids. In germline, CDR1 is SQVTM, CDR2 ANQGSEA.

The V call is TRBV11-2, the J call TRBJ1-4; 10 bases match TRBD1. This CDR3 is 15 amino acids long. The junction had 5 bases not matched to a gene; V was cut back by 5 bases and J by 5 bases. The V gene's germline CDR1 is SGHAT and CDR2 FQNNGV. CDR3 in amino acids: CASSHGGQGNEKLFF. CDR3 bases: TGTGCCAGCAGCCATGGGGGACAGGGGAATGAAAAACTGTTTTTT.

The chain is built from TRBV12-3 or TRBV12-4 and TRBJ1-1; D remains unclear. The germline V and J ends were trimmed by 3 bases and 4 bases, with 6 bases remaining between them. CDR3 length: 12 amino acids. CDR3 nucleotide sequence: TGTGCCAGCAGTTTCCTCCTCACTGAAGCTTTCTTT. It translates to CASSFLLTEAFF.

This chain links TRBV12-3 or TRBV12-4 with TRBJ2-7; 14 nucleotides align to TRBD2. V was clipped by 5 bases and J by 7 bases; unmatched bases: 7. There are 15 residues in the CDR3. As DNA, the CDR3 is TGTGCCAGCAGTCCGGGACTAGCGGGAGTGGGGGAGCAGTACTTC. This codes for CASSPGLAGVGEQYF.

The chain joins TRBV4-1 to TRBJ2-3; 8 bases agree with TRBD1. Trimming at V came to 5 bases and at J to 11 bases, leaving 3 bases not matched to a gene. Germline V gene sequence: CDR1 MGHRA, CDR2 YSYEKL. This CDR3 is built from 11 residues. The CDR3 sequence: CASSSQGGQYF. CDR3 sequence (DNA): TGCGCCAGCAGCTCACAGGGGGGGCAGTATTTT.

The chain employs TRBV20-1 and TRBJ1-5; D perhaps matches TRBD1 (6 bases). This CDR3 region has 12 residues. In germline, CDR1 is DFQATT, CDR2 SNEGSKA (reference sequence). Trimming took off 4 bases at V and 7 bases at J, with 11 bases between the two ends. The DNA of the CDR3 is TGCAGTGCTACCACAGGGAACCAGCCCCAGCATTTT. Its translation is CSATTGNQPQHF.

The genes are TRBV9 and TRBJ2-5, with TRBD2 matching over 14 bases. CDR1 is SGDLS and CDR2 is YYNGEE in the germline V gene. With V trimmed by 2 bases and J by 3 bases, 0 bases remained unmatched. This CDR3 is built from 15 residues. The CDR3 DNA sequence: TGTGCCAGCAGCGTGGGACTAGCGGGGGAAGAGACCCAGTACTTC. It yields the protein CASSVGLAGEETQYF.

The chain couples TRBV7-2 to TRBJ2-7; tentatively, D is TRBD2 (6 bases). Germline V CDR1 and CDR2: SGHTA, FQGNSA. The V gene lost 7 bases and the J gene lost 5 bases, with 18 bases spanning the gap. This CDR3 has 14 amino acids. Written as DNA, the CDR3 is TGTGCCAGCACCCAAGCGGGTGGGGCCCACGAGCAGTACTTC. It specifies CASTQAGGAHEQYF.

The chain links TRBV7-2 to TRBJ2-7, with TRBD1 matching over 9 bases. The CDR3 length is 15 residues. Germline CDR1 is SGHTA and CDR2 is FQGNSA. V was clipped by 1 base and J by 5 bases; unmatched bases: 6. The CDR3 region is CASSLVGTGSDEQYF. DNA of the CDR3: TGTGCCAGCAGCTTAGTCGGGACAGGGAGCGACGAGCAGTACTTC. The full variable domain, completed using reference TRBV7-2 and TRBJ2-7, is GAGVSQSPSNKVTEKGKDVELRCDPISGHTALYWYRQSLGQGLEFLIYFQGNSAPDKSGLPSDRFSAERTGGSVSTLTIQRTQQEDSAVYLCASSLVGTGSDEQYFGPGTRLTVT.

The chain recombines TRBV29-1 with TRBJ2-5, with D possibly matching TRBD2 (5 bases). V dropped 7 bases and J dropped 1 base, with 19 bases sitting between them. Per the germline V gene, CDR1 is SQVTM and CDR2 is ANQGSEA. The CDR3 has 15 residues. CDR3 bases: TGCAGCGCCCGGCCCGGGATAAAACTCCAAGAGACCCAGTACTTC. It encodes CSARPGIKLQETQYF.

The chain recombines TRBV6-1 with TRBJ2-7, with 7 nucleotides matching TRBD1. Per the germline V gene, CDR1 is MNHNS and CDR2 is SASEGT. V shed 6 bases and J 3 bases; nucleotides not matched to a gene: 14. CDR3 length equals 16 residues. The CDR3 is CASRPMGQRSFYEQYF. CDR3 DNA: TGTGCCAGCAGACCCATGGGACAGAGGTCCTTCTACGAGCAGTACTTC.

This chain connects TRBV7-8 to TRBJ2-7; TRBD1 matches at 10 bases. CDR1 and CDR2 from the germline V gene are SGHVS and FQNEAQ. This CDR3 has 15 residues. With 1 base clipped from V and 3 bases from J, the junction kept 3 bases outside the gene matches. The CDR3 nucleotides are TGTGCCAGCAGCTTAGAGGACAGGGGGAGCTACGAGCAGTACTTC. Its translation: CASSLEDRGSYEQYF.

The chain is built from TRBV19 and TRBJ2-2; D unclear. Germline lookup yields CDR1 LNHDA and CDR2 SQIVND (reference sequence). The CDR3 length is 12 residues. The V end lost 5 bases, the J end lost 6 bases, and 7 bases lay between the germline ends. In DNA form, the CDR3 reads TGTGCCAGTAGTTTCCGCTCCGGGGAGCTGTTTTTT. It encodes CASSFRSGELFF.

The chain links TRBV28 to TRBJ1-4; D remains ambiguous. Germline V lookup: CDR1 MDHEN, CDR2 SYDVKM. The CDR3 extends over 12 amino acids. Trimming took off 5 bases at V and 3 bases at J, with 4 bases between the two ends. The CDR3 nucleotides read TGTGCCAGCAGTGGGGCTAATGAAAAACTGTTTTTT. Residues: CASSGANEKLFF.

The chain joins TRBV4-1 to TRBJ2-2, with D perhaps matching TRBD1 (6 bases). This CDR3 contains 13 residues. In germline, CDR1 is MGHRA, CDR2 YSYEKL. Between the trimmed V and J ends, which lost 2 bases and 7 bases, there was a span of 8 bases. In nucleotides, the CDR3 is TGCGCCAGCAGCCAACAGGGGTTCGGGGAGCTGTTTTTT. This sequence encodes CASSQQGFGELFF.

The chain is built from TRBV5-1 and TRBJ1-2; weak D call: TRBD1 (6 bases). This CDR3 region has 15 residues. V was shortened by 5 bases and J by 2 bases, with 16 bases between the two germline ends. Germline V gene data show CDR1 as SGHRS and CDR2 as YFSETQ. CDR3 residues: CASSNSPGHNYGYTF. The CDR3 DNA sequence: TGCGCCAGCAGTAACTCCCCGGGACACAACTATGGCTACACCTTC.

The V gene is TRBV9, the J gene TRBJ2-6, with D possibly being TRBD1 or TRBD2 (5 bases each). The CDR3 covers 15 residues. Germline assignment: CDR1 SGDLS and CDR2 YYNGEE. V dropped 5 bases and J dropped 0 bases, with 9 bases sitting between them. The CDR3 spells CASRWGSSGANVLTF. For the CDR3, the DNA is TGTGCCAGCAGGTGGGGGAGCTCTGGGGCCAACGTCCTGACTTTC. The full variable domain, in which reference TRBV9 and TRBJ2-6 provide the parts outside the CDR3, is DSGVTQTPKHLITATGQRVTLRCSPRSGDLSVYWYQQSLDQGLQFLIQYYNGEERAKGNILERFSAQQFPDLHSELNLSSLELGDSALYFCASRWGSSGANVLTFGAGSRLTVL.

The J gene is TRBJ2-1, the V gene TRBV4-1; 8 bases align to TRBD2. Germline V gene sequence: CDR1 MGHRA, CDR2 YSYEKL. Trimming took 5 bases from V and 10 from J; bases not matched to a gene: 16. CDR3 length: 16 amino acids. CDR3 DNA: TGCGCCAGCAGCGTATTCACTAGCGGACAACCAAGGGAGCAGTTCTTC. Translated, it gives CASSVFTSGQPREQFF.

This chain connects TRBV28 to TRBJ1-5; 7 nucleotides align to TRBD1. Trimming at V came to 5 bases and at J to 7 bases, leaving 14 bases not matched to a gene. The CDR3 contains 16 residues. Germline CDR1 reads MDHEN; CDR2 reads SYDVKM. The DNA for the CDR3 is TGTGCCAGCAGTCTACCCAGGGTACAGGGGAGACAGCCCCAGCATTTT. It encodes CASSLPRVQGRQPQHF.

The chain employs TRBV5-1 and TRBJ2-5, with D maybe TRBD1 (6 bases). This CDR3 has 13 residues. With 3 bases removed from V and 5 bases from J, the gap between germline ends came to 11 bases. From germline, CDR1 is SGHRS and CDR2 YFSETQ. This CDR3 reads CASSSTGSETQYF. For the CDR3, the DNA is TGCGCCAGCAGCTCTACAGGGAGCGAGACCCAGTACTTC.

The chain links TRBV23-1 to TRBJ1-1; possibly TRBD1 for D (6 bases). TRBV23-1 is classed as an ORF, of uncertain function. This CDR3 is 15 amino acids long. The V end was cut by 9 bases, the J end by 0 bases, with 17 bases between. The CDR3 DNA is TGCGCCAGTCCTAGGGGGGGGGAGGTGAACACTGAAGCTTTCTTT. It encodes CASPRGGEVNTEAFF.

This rearrangement joins TRBV2 to TRBJ1-5; 7 nucleotides agree with TRBD1. The germline V gene encodes CDR1 SNHLY and CDR2 FYNNEI. V trimming: 7 bases; J trimming: 5 bases; junction bases outside the gene matches: 8. The CDR3 runs 14 residues. The CDR3 spells CASKGALGDQPQHF. CDR3 DNA: TGTGCCAGCAAGGGGGCCCTCGGCGATCAGCCCCAGCATTTT.

The chain links TRBV11-2 to TRBJ2-3, with D perhaps matching TRBD1 or TRBD2 (6 bases each). The ends were cut back, 4 bases at V and 2 bases at J, with 31 bases in the middle. The CDR3 is 21 residues long. Germline CDR1 reads SGHAT; CDR2 reads FQNNGV. The CDR3 coding sequence is TGTGCCAGCAGCTCCGGACAATACGGGGGCTCCGTGACTAACATCACAGATACGCAGTATTTT. Encoded protein: CASSSGQYGGSVTNITDTQYF.

V is TRBV2 and J is TRBJ2-4, with unresolved D. CDR3 length: 13 residues. Trimming stripped 6 bases from V and 4 bases from J, with 10 bases between. CDR1 and CDR2 from the germline V gene are SNHLY and FYNNEI. CDR3 bases: TGTGCCAGCAGGAGCCGAGATAAAAACATTCAGTACTTC. Its protein is CASRSRDKNIQYF.

This sequence joins TRBV12-3 or TRBV12-4 and TRBJ1-2, with D possibly TRBD1 on 6 matching bases. The CDR3 extends over 15 amino acids. V gave up 5 bases and J gave up 3 bases, with 16 bases separating them. CDR3 amino acids: CASSQPPSGDYGYTF. The CDR3 bases are TGTGCCAGCAGTCAACCGCCCTCAGGGGACTATGGCTACACCTTC.

The CDR3 region is CASSKDYPYNEQFF. Here the CDR3 DNA reads TGTGCCAGCAGTAAGGACTACCCCTACAATGAGCAGTTCTTC. The chain uses TRBV6-6 and TRBJ2-1; D is perhaps TRBD2 (6 bases). CDR1 is MNHNY, CDR2 SVGAGI, per germline (reference sequence). The CDR3 covers 14 residues. V lost 5 bases and J lost 2, with 10 bases in between.

This chain connects TRBV23-1 to TRBJ2-3; D is unresolved. TRBV23-1 counts as an open reading frame of uncertain function. This CDR3 region has 16 residues. The V and J ends lost 4 bases and 8 bases respectively, with 22 bases between them. The CDR3 loop is CASSPLYRPEGVTQYF. CDR3 DNA: TGCGCCAGCAGTCCCCTTTACAGACCAGAAGGTGTTACGCAGTATTTT.

The rearrangement joins TRBV30 to TRBJ1-4, with TRBD1 matching over 7 bases. Germline CDR1 and CDR2: GTSNPN and SVGIG (reference sequence). The CDR3 has 13 amino acids. Unmatched junction bases numbered 6, after V lost 5 bases and J lost 6 bases. The CDR3 nucleotides read TGTGCCTGGGCGTGGGACAGTCATGAAAAACTGTTTTTT. This sequence encodes CAWAWDSHEKLFF.

The rearrangement uses TRBV5-1 and TRBJ2-7, with 8 bases identical to TRBD2. The germline V gene has CDR1 SGHRS and CDR2 YFSETQ. This CDR3 is built from 16 residues. With V trimmed by 0 bases and J by 2 bases, 7 bases remained unmatched. CDR3 nucleotides: TGCGCCAGCAGCTTGGGCGGTACGGGACTAGCCTACGAGCAGTACTTC. It is translated as CASSLGGTGLAYEQYF.

This sequence joins TRBV6-2 or TRBV6-3 and TRBJ2-4; 8 nucleotides align to TRBD2. CDR3 length: 14 residues. Per the germline V gene, CDR1 is MNHEY and CDR2 is SVGEGT. J lost 3 bases, V lost 8 bases, and 6 bases had no gene match. As DNA, the CDR3 is TGTGCCAGCTCGAAGCGGGAGTTCAAAAACATTCAGTACTTC. This encodes CASSKREFKNIQYF.

V is TRBV2 and J is TRBJ1-1; D is possibly TRBD1 (5 bases). Germline CDR1 reads SNHLY; CDR2 reads FYNNEI. The V gene lost 7 bases and the J gene lost 0 bases, with 9 bases spanning the gap. This CDR3 has 13 amino acids. The CDR3 DNA sequence: TGTGCCAGCACCACGGGGCTGAACACTGAAGCTTTCTTT. It translates to CASTTGLNTEAFF.